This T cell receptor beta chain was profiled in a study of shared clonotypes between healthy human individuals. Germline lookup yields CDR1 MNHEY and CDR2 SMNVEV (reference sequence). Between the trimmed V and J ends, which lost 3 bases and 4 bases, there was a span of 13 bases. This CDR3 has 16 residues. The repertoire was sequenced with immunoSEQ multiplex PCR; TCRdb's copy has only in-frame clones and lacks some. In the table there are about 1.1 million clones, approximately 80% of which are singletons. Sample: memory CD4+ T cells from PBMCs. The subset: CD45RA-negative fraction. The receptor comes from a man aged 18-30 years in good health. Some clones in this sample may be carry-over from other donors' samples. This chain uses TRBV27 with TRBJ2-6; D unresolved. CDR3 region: CASSFAGPTGANVLTF. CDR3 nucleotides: TGTGCCAGCAGTTTTGCAGGCCCAACCGGGGCCAACGTCCTGACTTTC.